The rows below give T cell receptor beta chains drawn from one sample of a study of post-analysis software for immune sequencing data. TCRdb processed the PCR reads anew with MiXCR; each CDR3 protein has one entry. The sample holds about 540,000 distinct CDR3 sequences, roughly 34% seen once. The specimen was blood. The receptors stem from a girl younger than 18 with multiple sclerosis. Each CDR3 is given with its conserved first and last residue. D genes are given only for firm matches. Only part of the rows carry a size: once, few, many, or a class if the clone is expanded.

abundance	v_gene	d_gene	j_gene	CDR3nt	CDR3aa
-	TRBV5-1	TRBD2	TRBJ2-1	TGCGCCAGCGCTCGACCGACTAGCGGGGGGGCTCTAGTGAAGTTCTTC	CASARPTSGGALVKFF
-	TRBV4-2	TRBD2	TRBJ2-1	TGTGCCAGCAGCCAAGTAGCGGGGGGGCTGGTGAATGAGCAGTTCTTC	CASSQVAGGLVNEQFF
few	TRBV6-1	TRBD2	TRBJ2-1	TGTGCCAGCAGTGGGTTAGCGGGGGAGGGTGAGCAGTTCTTC	CASSGLAGEGEQFF
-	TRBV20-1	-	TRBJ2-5	TGCAGTGCTGACCCAATCGCTAGCGACCAAGAGACCCAGTACTTC	CSADPIASDQETQYF
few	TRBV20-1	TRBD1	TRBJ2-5	TGCAGTGCTTCTCCTCCGGGACAGATGCAAGAGACCCAGTACTTC	CSASPPGQMQETQYF
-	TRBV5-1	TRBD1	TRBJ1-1	TGCGCCAGCATTAAGGGACAGGGGAACACTGAAGCTTTCTTT	CASIKGQGNTEAFF
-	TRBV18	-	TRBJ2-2	TGTGCCAGCTCACCCCCCAGGGGCGGCACCGGGGAGCTGTTTTTT	CASSPPRGGTGELFF
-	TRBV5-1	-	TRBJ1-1	TGCGCCAGCAGCGGGGGGGTACGGAACACTGAAGCTTTCTTT	CASSGGVRNTEAFF
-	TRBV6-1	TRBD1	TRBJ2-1	TGTGCCAGCATCGAGGGACAGGGATCTACAAGCAATGAGCAGTTCTTC	CASIEGQGSTSNEQFF
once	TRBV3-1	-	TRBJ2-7	TGTGCCAGCAGCCAAGAATTGGACGAGCAGTACTTC	CASSQELDEQYF
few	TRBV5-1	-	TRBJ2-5	TGCGCCAGCAGGCCCGGGACTCTGAAAGAGACCCAGTACTTC	CASRPGTLKETQYF
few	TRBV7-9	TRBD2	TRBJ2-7	TGTGCCAGCAGCGATGGGACTAGCGGAACCTACGAGCAGTACTTC	CASSDGTSGTYEQYF
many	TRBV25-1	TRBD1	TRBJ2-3	TGTGCCAGCAGTGAGGACAGGGAACACACAGATACGCAGTATTTT	CASSEDREHTDTQYF
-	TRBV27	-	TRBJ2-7	TGTGCCAGCAGAATGGGACACTCCTACGAGCAGTACTTC	CASRMGHSYEQYF
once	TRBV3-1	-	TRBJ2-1	TGTGCCAGCAGCCTCCGGGGAGCAGAGAAGTACAATGAGCAGTTCTTC	CASSLRGAEKYNEQFF
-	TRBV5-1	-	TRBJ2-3	TGCGCCAGCAGCTTGGGACAGTCTATAGCCACAGATACGCAGTATTTT	CASSLGQSIATDTQYF
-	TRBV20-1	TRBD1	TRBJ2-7	TGCAGTGCTGTGAAGGGGGCGGACTACGAGCAGTACTTC	CSAVKGADYEQYF
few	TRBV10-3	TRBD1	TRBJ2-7	TGTGCCATCAGGTCCGGGACAGGGGTCTACGAGCAGTACTTC	CAIRSGTGVYEQYF
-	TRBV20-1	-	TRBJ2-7	TGCAGTGCTCGTTCCCCAGGGAGTGGGTACGAGCAGTACTTC	CSARSPGSGYEQYF
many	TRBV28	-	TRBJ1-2	TGTGCCAGCAGCCTTGGGGGGGGCTACACCTTC	CASSLGGGYTF
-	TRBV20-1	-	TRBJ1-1	TGCAGTGCCCCCCCGCCCCGGCCCTCCACTGAAGCTTTCTTT	CSAPPPRPSTEAFF
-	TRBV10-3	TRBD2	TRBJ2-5	TGTGCCACCTCTAGCGGGGAAGAGACCCAGTACTTC	CATSSGEETQYF
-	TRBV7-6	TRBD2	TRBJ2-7	TGTGCCAGCAGCCGTAAGCCGGGGGGAGACGAGCAGTACTTC	CASSRKPGGDEQYF
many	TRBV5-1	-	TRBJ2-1	TGCGCCAGCAGCTTGGCCGGGACAAACCTCAATGAGCAGTTCTTC	CASSLAGTNLNEQFF
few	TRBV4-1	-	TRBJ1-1	TGCGCCAGCAGCCCTGTGGTAATATCACACACTGAAGCTTTCTTT	CASSPVVISHTEAFF
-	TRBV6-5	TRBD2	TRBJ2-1	TGTGCCAGCAGGGGACTAGCGGGGAGTAATGAGCAGTTCTTC	CASRGLAGSNEQFF
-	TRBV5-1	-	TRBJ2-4	TGCGCCAGCAGCAACACGGAATCCAAAAACATTCAGTACTTC	CASSNTESKNIQYF
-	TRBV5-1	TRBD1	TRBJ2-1	TGCGCCAGCAGCCAACAGGGGGCCCCATACTACAATGAGCAGTTCTTC	CASSQQGAPYYNEQFF
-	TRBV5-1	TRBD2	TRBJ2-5	TGCGCCAGCAGCCCCGGACTAGCGGCACGAAAAGAGACCCTGTACTTC	CASSPGLAARKETLYF
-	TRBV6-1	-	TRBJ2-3	TGTGCCAGCAGTGGAGGGGGAGTAGATACGCAGTATTTT	CASSGGGVDTQYF
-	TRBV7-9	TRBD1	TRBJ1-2	TGTGCCAGCAGCCCATCAGGGGGTGGCTACACCTTC	CASSPSGGGYTF
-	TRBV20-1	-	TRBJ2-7	TGCAGTGCTAGAGATGTGGCTAGACCATGGCGACCGTACTTC	CSARDVARPWRPYF
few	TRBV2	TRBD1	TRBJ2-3	TGTGCCAGCAGTCTGCCGGGACAGGGCGGACTGGCCCCAGATACGCAGTATTTT	CASSLPGQGGLAPDTQYF
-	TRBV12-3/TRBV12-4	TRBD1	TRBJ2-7	TGTGCCAGCAGTTTAAGGGGACAGGAACTCTACGAGCAGTACTTC	CASSLRGQELYEQYF
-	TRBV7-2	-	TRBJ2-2	TGTGCCAGCAGCCAGGCTAGGATCCTCAACACCGGGGAGCTGTTTTTT	CASSQARILNTGELFF
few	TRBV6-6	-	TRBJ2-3	TGTGCCAGCACTCCCCCCGGACAGAAGAGAAATACGCAGTATTTT	CASTPPGQKRNTQYF
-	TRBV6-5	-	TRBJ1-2	TGTGCCAGCAGTCGGGCCCTCATGCAGGGCTACACCTTC	CASSRALMQGYTF
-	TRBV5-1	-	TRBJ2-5	TGCGCCAGCAGCCACTCTAGGGCAGGGAAAGAGACCCAGTACTTC	CASSHSRAGKETQYF
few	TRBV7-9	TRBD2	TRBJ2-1	TGTGCCAGCAGCATTAGGACTAGCCGCGAGCAGTTCTTC	CASSIRTSREQFF
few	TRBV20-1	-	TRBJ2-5	TGCAGTGCTAGAAATCCTGAAGAGACCCAGTACTTC	CSARNPEETQYF
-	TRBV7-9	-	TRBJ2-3	TGTGCCAGCAGCCAATCGGGGGGCGAGACAGATACGCAGTATTTT	CASSQSGGETDTQYF
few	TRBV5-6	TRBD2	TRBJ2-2	TGTGCCAGCAGCTTAAGCGGGGTTACCGGGGAGCTGTTTTTT	CASSLSGVTGELFF
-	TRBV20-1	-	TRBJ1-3	TGCAGTGCTAGAGAGGGCAGGGGAGGAAACACCATATATTTT	CSAREGRGGNTIYF
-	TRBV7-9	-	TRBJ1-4	TGTGCCAGCAGCGTATCATCGTGTGAAAAACTGTTTTTT	CASSVSSCEKLFF
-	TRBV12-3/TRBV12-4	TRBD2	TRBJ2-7	TGTGCCAGCTCGGGAGGGGTCCACGAGCAGTACTTC	CASSGGVHEQYF
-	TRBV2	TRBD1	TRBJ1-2	TGTGCCAGCAGCCAGGGGGCGGAGGGCTACACCTTC	CASSQGAEGYTF
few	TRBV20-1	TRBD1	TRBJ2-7	TGCAGTGCTAGGGACAGGGGGTGGTCCTACGAGCAGTACTTC	CSARDRGWSYEQYF
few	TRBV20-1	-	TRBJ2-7	TGCAGTGCTAGAGATCGAAATCTCTACGAGCAGTACTTC	CSARDRNLYEQYF
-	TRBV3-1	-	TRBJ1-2	TGTGCCAGCAGCTACAGGGAAGACTATGGCTACACCTTC	CASSYREDYGYTF
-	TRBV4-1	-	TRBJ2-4	TGCGCCAGCAGCACTCTCGGGCTAACCAAAAACATTCAGTACTTC	CASSTLGLTKNIQYF
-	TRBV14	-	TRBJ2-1	TGTGCCAGCAGCCAAGATAGGAGGACCTTGTGGGAGACCCAGTTCTTC	CASSQDRRTLWETQFF
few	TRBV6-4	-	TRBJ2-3	TGTGCCAGCCGCCGGTCGTGGGGGGATACGCAGTATTTT	CASRRSWGDTQYF
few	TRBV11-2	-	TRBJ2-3	TGTGCCAGCAGAGCGGGTAGCACAGATACGCAGTATTTT	CASRAGSTDTQYF
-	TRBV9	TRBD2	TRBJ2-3	TGTGCCAGCAGCGTACGGCAAGCGGGGGGATTGACAGATACGCAGTATTTT	CASSVRQAGGLTDTQYF
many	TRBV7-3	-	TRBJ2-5	TGTGCCAGCAGCCCGGGGCACGGCGGCGGAGAGACCCAGTACTTC	CASSPGHGGGETQYF
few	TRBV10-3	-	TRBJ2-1	TGTGCCATTCAGGGTGTAGGTTGGGCCAATGAGCAGTTCTTC	CAIQGVGWANEQFF
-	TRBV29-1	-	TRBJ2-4	TGCAGCGTTGGTGGGGAGTTAGGGGAGGACCTAGCCAAAAACATTCAGTACTTC	CSVGGELGEDLAKNIQYF
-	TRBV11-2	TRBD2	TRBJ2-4	TGTGCCAGCAGCTTAGATTTCGGGGGGGCATACATTCAGTACTTC	CASSLDFGGAYIQYF
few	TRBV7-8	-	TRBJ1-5	TGTGCCAGCAGCTTGGCCCGTGGAAGTAACAATCAGCCCCAGCATTTT	CASSLARGSNNQPQHF
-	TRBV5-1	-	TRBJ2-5	TGCGCCAGCAGCTACGGGGGAGATTACCAAGAGACCCAGTACTTC	CASSYGGDYQETQYF